Listed here is a single TCR beta chain. These data come from a study of blood T cell repertoires in COVID-19. The data were produced by immunoSEQ multiplex PCR, yet TCRdb's version contains in-frame clones alone and is incomplete. The sample records under 300,000 clones, around four fifths being singletons. The sequence came from a man aged 60 to 69 who had recovered from COVID-19. What was sequenced was peripheral blood.

Here the CDR3 DNA reads TGTGCCAGCAGTCTACCGGGCACCGGGGAGCTGTTTTTT. Translated: CASSLPGTGELFF. The chain couples TRBV28 to TRBJ2-2; no clear D gene. The CDR3 contains 13 residues. CDR1 and CDR2 from the germline V gene are MDHEN and SYDVKM. The V end lost 5 bases, the J end lost 4 bases, and 8 bases lay between the germline ends.